A selection of T cell receptor beta chains follows, all from one sample in a study of T cell responses to AZD1222 COVID-19 vaccine. The protocol was immunoSEQ multiplex PCR, while the TCRdb copy is restricted to in-frame clones and leaves out a portion. The sample yields roughly 120,000 clones, about 89% seen once. Here the sequenced sample was peripheral blood, taken on day 0 of AZD1222 vaccination. The receptors come from an adult in good health. Each CDR3 is given with its conserved first and last residue. The order of the fields is clone size, V gene, D gene, J gene, CDR3 DNA, CDR3 protein. D genes are given only for firm matches. The listing skips clone size in some rows; elsewhere it reads once, few, many or a size class.

clone size: few; V gene: TRBV30; D gene: TRBD2; J gene: TRBJ2-2; CDR3 DNA: TGTGCCTGGAGTGTAGCTAGCGGGTTTCGGGAGCTGTTTTTT; CDR3 protein: CAWSVASGFRELFF
clone size: -; V gene: TRBV5-8; D gene: TRBD1; J gene: TRBJ2-5; CDR3 DNA: TGTGCCAGCAGCACACGACAGGGGCAAGAGACCCAGTACTTC; CDR3 protein: CASSTRQGQETQYF
clone size: -; V gene: TRBV3-1/TRBV3-2; D gene: TRBD2; J gene: TRBJ2-5; CDR3 DNA: TGTGCCAGCAGCCAAGATCGGGGACTAGTCCTGGGCAAATGGGAGACCCAGTACTTC; CDR3 protein: CASSQDRGLVLGKWETQYF
clone size: few; V gene: TRBV4-3; D gene: -; J gene: TRBJ1-6; CDR3 DNA: TGCGCCAGCAGCCAAGTCCACAAAGGTTCACCCCTCCACTTT; CDR3 protein: CASSQVHKGSPLHF
clone size: -; V gene: TRBV28; D gene: -; J gene: TRBJ1-2; CDR3 DNA: TGTGCCAGCACCACCGGGAGAGGGGAGTATGGCTACACCTTC; CDR3 protein: CASTTGRGEYGYTF
clone size: -; V gene: TRBV6-5; D gene: -; J gene: TRBJ2-2; CDR3 DNA: TGTGCCAGCAGCCTCAACGAGGGCAGGGAGGCCTTTTTT; CDR3 protein: CASSLNEGREAFF
clone size: -; V gene: TRBV7-9; D gene: -; J gene: TRBJ1-1; CDR3 DNA: TGTGCCAGCAGCAGAGTCCAGGGTATGAACACTGAAGCTTTCTTT; CDR3 protein: CASSRVQGMNTEAFF
clone size: -; V gene: TRBV5-6; D gene: -; J gene: TRBJ2-3; CDR3 DNA: TGTGCCAGCAGCAGGCGCAGGGACAACACAGATACGCAGTATTTT; CDR3 protein: CASSRRRDNTDTQYF
clone size: -; V gene: TRBV6-2/TRBV6-3; D gene: -; J gene: TRBJ1-3; CDR3 DNA: TGTGCCAGCAGCAGGGACGGAAACACCATATATTTT; CDR3 protein: CASSRDGNTIYF
clone size: -; V gene: TRBV5-1; D gene: -; J gene: TRBJ1-6; CDR3 DNA: TGCGCCAGCACCCTGGAGAGCGGTTCACCCCTCCACTTT; CDR3 protein: CASTLESGSPLHF
clone size: -; V gene: TRBV7-2; D gene: -; J gene: TRBJ2-5; CDR3 DNA: TGTGCCAGCAGCTTAGAATTATGGGGGGTGCGTGAGACCCAGTACTTC; CDR3 protein: CASSLELWGVRETQYF
clone size: -; V gene: TRBV28; D gene: -; J gene: TRBJ2-1; CDR3 DNA: TGTGCCAGCAGTTCAGCGTCAGGGGCCTCCTACAATGAGCAGTTCTTC; CDR3 protein: CASSSASGASYNEQFF
clone size: -; V gene: TRBV7-3; D gene: -; J gene: TRBJ2-1; CDR3 DNA: TGTGCCAGCAGCTTAACCACATCATCTGAGCAGTTCTTC; CDR3 protein: CASSLTTSSEQFF
clone size: -; V gene: TRBV3-1/TRBV3-2; D gene: TRBD2; J gene: TRBJ2-1; CDR3 DNA: TGTGCCAGCAGCCAAGAAGCTAGCGGAGGGAACAATGAGCAGTTCTTC; CDR3 protein: CASSQEASGGNNEQFF
clone size: few; V gene: TRBV27; D gene: TRBD1; J gene: TRBJ1-5; CDR3 DNA: TGTGCCAGCAGAGGTGGACAGGCCCTTGGCAATCAGCCCCAGCATTTT; CDR3 protein: CASRGGQALGNQPQHF
clone size: -; V gene: TRBV7-3; D gene: -; J gene: TRBJ2-7; CDR3 DNA: TGTGCCAGCAGCTTTACCAAAGGCTACGAGCAGTACTTC; CDR3 protein: CASSFTKGYEQYF
clone size: -; V gene: TRBV19; D gene: -; J gene: TRBJ2-1; CDR3 DNA: TGTGCCAGTAGCCCCCGGATGGCGGTCATCAATGAGCAGTTCTTC; CDR3 protein: CASSPRMAVINEQFF
clone size: -; V gene: TRBV27; D gene: TRBD1; J gene: TRBJ1-2; CDR3 DNA: TGTGCCAGCTCTCGAAGGACAGGGACGGGGGAGGGCTACACCTTC; CDR3 protein: CASSRRTGTGEGYTF
clone size: -; V gene: TRBV18; D gene: TRBD1; J gene: TRBJ2-2; CDR3 DNA: TGTGCCAGCTCCCAGGACAGGGGAGATTCCGGGGAGCTGTTTTTT; CDR3 protein: CASSQDRGDSGELFF
clone size: -; V gene: TRBV3-1/TRBV3-2; D gene: -; J gene: TRBJ2-3; CDR3 DNA: TGTGCCAGCAGCCAAGGCGGCGCAGATACGCAGTATTTT; CDR3 protein: CASSQGGADTQYF
clone size: -; V gene: TRBV25-1; D gene: TRBD1; J gene: TRBJ1-3; CDR3 DNA: TGTGCCAGCAGTGTTGACAGGGCTGGAAACACCATATATTTT; CDR3 protein: CASSVDRAGNTIYF
clone size: -; V gene: TRBV4-2; D gene: TRBD2; J gene: TRBJ2-7; CDR3 DNA: TGTGCCAGCAGCCAAGGAGGACTAGCGAGCGAGCAGTACTTC; CDR3 protein: CASSQGGLASEQYF
clone size: -; V gene: TRBV24-1; D gene: -; J gene: TRBJ2-3; CDR3 DNA: TGTGCCACCAGTGATACCACGATAAGTGCAGATACGCAGTATTTT; CDR3 protein: CATSDTTISADTQYF
clone size: -; V gene: TRBV4-1; D gene: TRBD2; J gene: TRBJ2-5; CDR3 DNA: TGCGCCAGCAGCCACCGGTCTCTAGCGGGGGGGAGAGAGACCCAGTACTTC; CDR3 protein: CASSHRSLAGGRETQYF
clone size: once; V gene: TRBV10-3; D gene: -; J gene: TRBJ2-1; CDR3 DNA: TGTGCCATCAGTGAGTCGGCCCCGGGCCTCATTAGGTATGAGCAGTTCTTC; CDR3 protein: CAISESAPGLIRYEQFF
clone size: -; V gene: TRBV7-8; D gene: -; J gene: TRBJ1-6; CDR3 DNA: TGTGCCAGCAGCTTAGCGCTTGCGGGGGCCGGGGTTGTGTCACCCCTCCACTTT; CDR3 protein: CASSLALAGAGVVSPLHF
clone size: once; V gene: TRBV24-1; D gene: TRBD2; J gene: TRBJ2-1; CDR3 DNA: TGTGCCACCTCGAGCGGGACTATCTACAATGAGCAGTTCTTC; CDR3 protein: CATSSGTIYNEQFF
clone size: -; V gene: TRBV12-5; D gene: TRBD1; J gene: TRBJ1-1; CDR3 DNA: TGTGCTAGTGGTCTACAGGGGTACACTGAAGCTTTCTTT; CDR3 protein: CASGLQGYTEAFF
clone size: once; V gene: TRBV19; D gene: -; J gene: TRBJ1-5; CDR3 DNA: TGTGCCAGTAGTATTGGGGTTGATTATAGCAATCAGCCCCAGCATTTT; CDR3 protein: CASSIGVDYSNQPQHF
clone size: -; V gene: TRBV27; D gene: -; J gene: TRBJ2-1; CDR3 DNA: TGTGCCAGCAGTCAGCGGGTCCCCTACAATGAGCAGTTCTTC; CDR3 protein: CASSQRVPYNEQFF
clone size: few; V gene: TRBV6-2/TRBV6-3; D gene: -; J gene: TRBJ1-1; CDR3 DNA: TGTGCCAGCAGCCGCCCGGGACGTGTGAACACTGAAGCTTTCTTT; CDR3 protein: CASSRPGRVNTEAFF
clone size: -; V gene: TRBV12-3/TRBV12-4; D gene: -; J gene: TRBJ2-7; CDR3 DNA: TGTGCCAGCAGCCCGGGACCTTCCTACGAGCAGTACTTC; CDR3 protein: CASSPGPSYEQYF
clone size: -; V gene: TRBV3-1/TRBV3-2; D gene: -; J gene: TRBJ1-4; CDR3 DNA: TGTGCCAGCAGCCTCGGGGAGGGCGAAAAACTGTTTTTT; CDR3 protein: CASSLGEGEKLFF
clone size: once; V gene: TRBV11-3; D gene: -; J gene: TRBJ1-2; CDR3 DNA: TGTGCCAGCAGCTTTTCGGGACCGAACTATGGCTACACCTTC; CDR3 protein: CASSFSGPNYGYTF